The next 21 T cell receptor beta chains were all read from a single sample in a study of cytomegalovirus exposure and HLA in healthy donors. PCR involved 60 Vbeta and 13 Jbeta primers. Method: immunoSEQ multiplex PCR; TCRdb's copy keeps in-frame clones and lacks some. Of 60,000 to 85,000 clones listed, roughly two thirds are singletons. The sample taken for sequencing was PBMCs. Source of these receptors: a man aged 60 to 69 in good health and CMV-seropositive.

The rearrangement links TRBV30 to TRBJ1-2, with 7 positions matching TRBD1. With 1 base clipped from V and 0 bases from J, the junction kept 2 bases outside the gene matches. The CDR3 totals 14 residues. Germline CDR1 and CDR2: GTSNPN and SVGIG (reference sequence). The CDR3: CAWSEQGPNYGYTF. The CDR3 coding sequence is TGTGCCTGGAGTGAACAGGGGCCTAACTATGGCTACACCTTC.

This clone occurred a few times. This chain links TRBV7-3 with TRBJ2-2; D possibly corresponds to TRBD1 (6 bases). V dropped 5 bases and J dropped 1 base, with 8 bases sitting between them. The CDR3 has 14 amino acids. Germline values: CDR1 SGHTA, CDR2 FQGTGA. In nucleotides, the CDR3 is TGTGCCAGCAGCCTGACAGGGAACACCGGGGAGCTGTTTTTT. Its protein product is CASSLTGNTGELFF.

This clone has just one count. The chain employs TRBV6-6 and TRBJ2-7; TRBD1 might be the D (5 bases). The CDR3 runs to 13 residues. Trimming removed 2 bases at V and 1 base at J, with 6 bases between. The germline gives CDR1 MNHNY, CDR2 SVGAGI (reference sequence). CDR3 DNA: TGTGCCAGCAGTTACCGGACATCCTACGAGCAGTACTTC. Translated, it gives CASSYRTSYEQYF.

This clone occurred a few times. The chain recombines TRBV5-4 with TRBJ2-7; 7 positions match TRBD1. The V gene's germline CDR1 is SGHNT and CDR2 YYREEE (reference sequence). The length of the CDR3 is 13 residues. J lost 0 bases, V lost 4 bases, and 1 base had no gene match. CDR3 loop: CASSPGGSYEQYF. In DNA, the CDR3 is TGTGCCAGCAGCCCAGGGGGCTCCTACGAGCAGTACTTC.

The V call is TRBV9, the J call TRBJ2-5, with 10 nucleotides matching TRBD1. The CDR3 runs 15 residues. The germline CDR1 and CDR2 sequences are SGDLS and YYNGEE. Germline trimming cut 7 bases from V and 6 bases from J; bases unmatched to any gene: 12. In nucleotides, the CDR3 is TGTGCCAGCGGCGGGGGGACAGGGGTAAAGCAGACCCAGTACTTC. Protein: CASGGGTGVKQTQYF. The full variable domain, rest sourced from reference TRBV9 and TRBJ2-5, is DSGVTQTPKHLITATGQRVTLRCSPRSGDLSVYWYQQSLDQGLQFLIQYYNGEERAKGNILERFSAQQFPDLHSELNLSSLELGDSALYFCASGGGTGVKQTQYFGPGTRLLVL.

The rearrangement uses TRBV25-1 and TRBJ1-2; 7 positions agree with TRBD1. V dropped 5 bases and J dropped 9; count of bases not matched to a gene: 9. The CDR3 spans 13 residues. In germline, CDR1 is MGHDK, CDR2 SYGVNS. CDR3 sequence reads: CASSPGQSMRYTF. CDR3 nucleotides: TGTGCCAGCAGTCCGGGACAGAGTATGCGCTACACCTTC.

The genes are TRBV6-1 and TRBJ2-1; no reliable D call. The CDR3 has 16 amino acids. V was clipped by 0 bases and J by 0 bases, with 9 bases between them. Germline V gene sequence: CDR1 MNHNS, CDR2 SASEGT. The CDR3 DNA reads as TGTGCCAGCAGTGAAGCGCTCGAGAGCTCCTACAATGAGCAGTTCTTC. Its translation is CASSEALESSYNEQFF.

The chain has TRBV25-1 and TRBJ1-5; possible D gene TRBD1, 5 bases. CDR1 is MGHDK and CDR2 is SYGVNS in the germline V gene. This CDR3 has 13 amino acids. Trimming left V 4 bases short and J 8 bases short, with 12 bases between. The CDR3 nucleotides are TGTGCCAGCAGTGCAGGGTGGAGTGAGCCCCAGCATTTT. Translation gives CASSAGWSEPQHF. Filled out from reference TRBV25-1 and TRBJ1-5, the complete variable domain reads EADIYQTPRYLVIGTGKKITLECSQTMGHDKMYWYQQDPGMELHLIHYSYGVNSTEKGDLSSESTVSRIRTEHFPLTLESARPSHTSQYLCASSAGWSEPQHFGDGTRLSIL.

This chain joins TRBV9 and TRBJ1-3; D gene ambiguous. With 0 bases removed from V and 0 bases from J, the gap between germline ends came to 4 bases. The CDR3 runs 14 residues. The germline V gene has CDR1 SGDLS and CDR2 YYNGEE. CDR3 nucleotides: TGTGCCAGCAGCGTAGCCGTCTCTGGAAACACCATATATTTT. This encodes CASSVAVSGNTIYF.

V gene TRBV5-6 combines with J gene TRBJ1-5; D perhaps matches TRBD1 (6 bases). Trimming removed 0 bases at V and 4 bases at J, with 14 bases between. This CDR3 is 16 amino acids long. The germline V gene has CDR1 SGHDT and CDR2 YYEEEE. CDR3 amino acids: CASSLAKQGGNQPQHF. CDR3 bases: TGTGCCAGCAGCTTGGCCAAACAGGGCGGGAATCAGCCCCAGCATTTT. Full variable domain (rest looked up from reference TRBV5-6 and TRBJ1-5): DAGVTQSPTHLIKTRGQQVTLRCSPKSGHDTVSWYQQALGQGPQFIFQYYEEEERQRGNFPDRFSGHQFPNYSSELNVNALLLGDSALYLCASSLAKQGGNQPQHFGDGTRLSIL.

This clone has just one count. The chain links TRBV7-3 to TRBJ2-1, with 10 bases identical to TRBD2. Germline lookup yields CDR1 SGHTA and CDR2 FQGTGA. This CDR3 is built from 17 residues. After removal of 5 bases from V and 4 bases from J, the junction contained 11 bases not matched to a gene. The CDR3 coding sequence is TGTGCCAGCAGCCCGGGCGGAGCGGGAGGGAGGTACAATGAGCAGTTCTTC. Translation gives CASSPGGAGGRYNEQFF. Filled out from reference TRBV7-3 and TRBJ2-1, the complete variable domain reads GAGVSQTPSNKVTEKGKYVELRCDPISGHTALYWYRQSLGQGPEFLIYFQGTGAADDSGLPNDRFFAVRPEGSVSTLKIQRTERGDSAVYLCASSPGGAGGRYNEQFFGPGTRLTVL.

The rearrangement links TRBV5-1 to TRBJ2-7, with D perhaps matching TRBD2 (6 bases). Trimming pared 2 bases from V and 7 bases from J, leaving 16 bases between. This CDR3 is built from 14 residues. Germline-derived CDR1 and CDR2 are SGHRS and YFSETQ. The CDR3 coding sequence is TGCGCCAGCAGCTTCGGGGGAGCGGAGAAAGAGCAGTACTTC. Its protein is CASSFGGAEKEQYF.

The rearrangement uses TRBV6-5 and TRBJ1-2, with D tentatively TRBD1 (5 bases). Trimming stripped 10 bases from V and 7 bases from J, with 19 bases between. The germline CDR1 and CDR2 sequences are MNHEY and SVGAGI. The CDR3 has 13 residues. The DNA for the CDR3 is TGTGCCACGCGCCCGGGGGACTTTTCTGGCTACACCTTC. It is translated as CATRPGDFSGYTF.

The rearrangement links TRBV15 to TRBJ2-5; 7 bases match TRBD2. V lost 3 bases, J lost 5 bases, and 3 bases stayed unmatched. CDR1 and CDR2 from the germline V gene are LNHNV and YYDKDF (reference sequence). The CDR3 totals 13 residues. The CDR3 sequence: CATSRGEGETQYF. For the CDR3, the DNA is TGTGCCACCAGCAGGGGGGAGGGGGAGACCCAGTACTTC.

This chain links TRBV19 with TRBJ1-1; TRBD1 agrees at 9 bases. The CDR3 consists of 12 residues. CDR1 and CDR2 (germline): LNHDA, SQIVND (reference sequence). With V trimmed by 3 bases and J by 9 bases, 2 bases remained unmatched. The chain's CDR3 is CASSIGTGKAFF. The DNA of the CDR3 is TGTGCCAGTAGTATTGGGACAGGGAAAGCTTTCTTT. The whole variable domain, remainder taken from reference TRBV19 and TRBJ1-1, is DGGITQSPKYLFRKEGQNVTLSCEQNLNHDAMYWYRQDPGQGLRLIYYSQIVNDFQKGDIAEGYSVSREKKESFPLTVTSAQKNPTAFYLCASSIGTGKAFFGQGTRLTVV.

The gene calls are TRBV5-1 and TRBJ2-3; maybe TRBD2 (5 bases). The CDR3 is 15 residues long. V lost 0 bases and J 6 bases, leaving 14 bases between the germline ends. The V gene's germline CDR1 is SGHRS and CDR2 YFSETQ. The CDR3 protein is CASSLAPGPGDTQYF. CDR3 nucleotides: TGCGCCAGCAGCTTGGCTCCCGGACCGGGGGATACGCAGTATTTT. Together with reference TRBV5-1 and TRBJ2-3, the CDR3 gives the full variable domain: KAGVTQTPRYLIKTRGQQVTLSCSPISGHRSVSWYQQTPGQGLQFLFEYFSETQRNKGNFPGRFSGRQFSNSRSEMNVSTLELGDSALYLCASSLAPGPGDTQYFGPGTRLTVL.

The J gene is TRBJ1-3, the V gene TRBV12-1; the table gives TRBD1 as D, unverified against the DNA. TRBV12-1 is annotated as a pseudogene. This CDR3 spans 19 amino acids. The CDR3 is CASSFRPGQKSLSGNTIYF. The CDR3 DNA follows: TGTGCCAGCAGTTTTAGACCGGGACAGAAAAGCCTCTCTGGAAACACCATATATTTT.

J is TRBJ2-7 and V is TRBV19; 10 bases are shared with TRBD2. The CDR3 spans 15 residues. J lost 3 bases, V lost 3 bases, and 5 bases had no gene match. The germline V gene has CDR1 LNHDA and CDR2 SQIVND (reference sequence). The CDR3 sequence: CASSIGSGGHYEQYF. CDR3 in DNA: TGTGCCAGTAGTATTGGTAGCGGGGGGCACTACGAGCAGTACTTC.

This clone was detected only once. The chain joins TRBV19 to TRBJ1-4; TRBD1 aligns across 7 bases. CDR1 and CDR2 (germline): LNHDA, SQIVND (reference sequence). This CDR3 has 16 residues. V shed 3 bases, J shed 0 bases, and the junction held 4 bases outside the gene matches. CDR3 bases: TGTGCCAGTAGTATCCGGGACAGAGCAACTAATGAAAAACTGTTTTTT. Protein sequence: CASSIRDRATNEKLFF.

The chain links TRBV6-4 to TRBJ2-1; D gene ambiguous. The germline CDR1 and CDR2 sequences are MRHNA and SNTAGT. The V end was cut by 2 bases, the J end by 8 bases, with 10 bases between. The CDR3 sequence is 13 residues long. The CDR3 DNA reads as TGTGCCAGCAGTGACACGTTTTTAGATGAGCAGTTCTTC. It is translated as CASSDTFLDEQFF.

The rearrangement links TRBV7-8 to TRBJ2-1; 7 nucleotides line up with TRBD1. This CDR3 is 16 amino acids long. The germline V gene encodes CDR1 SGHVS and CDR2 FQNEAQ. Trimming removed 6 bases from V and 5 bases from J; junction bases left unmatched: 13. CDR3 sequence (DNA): TGTGCCAGCAGGCCAACGGGACAGACCGTTGACAATGAGCAGTTCTTC. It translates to CASRPTGQTVDNEQFF.